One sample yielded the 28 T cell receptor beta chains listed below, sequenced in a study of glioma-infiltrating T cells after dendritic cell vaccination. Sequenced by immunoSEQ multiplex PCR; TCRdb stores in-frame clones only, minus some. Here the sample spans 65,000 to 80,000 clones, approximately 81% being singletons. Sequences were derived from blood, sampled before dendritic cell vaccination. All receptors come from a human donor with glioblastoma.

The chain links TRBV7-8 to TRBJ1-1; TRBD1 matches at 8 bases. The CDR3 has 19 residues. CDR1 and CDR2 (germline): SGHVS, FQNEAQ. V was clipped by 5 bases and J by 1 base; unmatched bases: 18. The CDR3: CASSLRTGRRGPKNTEAFF. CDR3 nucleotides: TGTGCCAGCAGCCTCCGGACAGGGAGGAGGGGTCCTAAGAACACTGAAGCTTTCTTT.

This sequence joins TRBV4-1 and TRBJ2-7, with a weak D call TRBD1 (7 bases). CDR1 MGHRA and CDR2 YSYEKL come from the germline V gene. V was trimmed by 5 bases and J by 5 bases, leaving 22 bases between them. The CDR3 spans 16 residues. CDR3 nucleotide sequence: TGCGCCAGCAGCTCCGCCAACAGGGGAGGATTTGACGAGCAGTACTTC. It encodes CASSSANRGGFDEQYF.

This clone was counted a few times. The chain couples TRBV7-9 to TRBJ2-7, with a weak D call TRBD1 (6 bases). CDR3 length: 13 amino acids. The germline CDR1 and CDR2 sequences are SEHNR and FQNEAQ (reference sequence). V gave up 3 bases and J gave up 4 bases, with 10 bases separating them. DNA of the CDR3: TGTGCCAGCAGCTTCGGGCAGGGGTACGAGCAGTACTTC. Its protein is CASSFGQGYEQYF.

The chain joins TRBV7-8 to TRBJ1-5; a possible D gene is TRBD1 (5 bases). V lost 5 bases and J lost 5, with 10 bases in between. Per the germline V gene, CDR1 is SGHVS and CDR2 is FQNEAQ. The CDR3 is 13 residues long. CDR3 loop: CASSRDSYQPQHF. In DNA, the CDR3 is TGTGCCAGCAGCCGAGACAGCTATCAGCCCCAGCATTTT.

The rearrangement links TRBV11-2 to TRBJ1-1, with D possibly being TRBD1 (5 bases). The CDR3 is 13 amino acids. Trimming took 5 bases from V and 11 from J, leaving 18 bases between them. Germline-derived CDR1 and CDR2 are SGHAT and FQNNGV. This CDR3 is CASSPRGGGWAFF. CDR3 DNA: TGTGCCAGCAGCCCTCGCGGGGGGGGGTGGGCTTTCTTT.

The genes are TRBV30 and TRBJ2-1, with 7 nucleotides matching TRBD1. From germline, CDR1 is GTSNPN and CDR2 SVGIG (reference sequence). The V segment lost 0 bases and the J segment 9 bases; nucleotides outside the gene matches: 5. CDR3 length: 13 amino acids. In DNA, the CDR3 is TGTGCCTGGAGTGTAGACAGGGAAGGTGAGCAGTTCTTC. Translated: CAWSVDREGEQFF.

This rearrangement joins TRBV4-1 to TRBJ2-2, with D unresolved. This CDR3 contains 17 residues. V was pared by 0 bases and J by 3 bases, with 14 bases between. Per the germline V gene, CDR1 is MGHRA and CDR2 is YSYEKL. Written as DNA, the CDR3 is TGCGCCAGCAGCCAAGATCGGTCTCGCGAGGACACCGGGGAGCTGTTTTTT. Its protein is CASSQDRSREDTGELFF.

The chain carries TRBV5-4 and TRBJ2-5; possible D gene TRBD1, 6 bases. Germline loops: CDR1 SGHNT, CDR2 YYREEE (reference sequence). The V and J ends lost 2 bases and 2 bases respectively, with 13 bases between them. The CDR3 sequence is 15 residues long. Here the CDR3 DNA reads TGTGCCAGCAGCTTAGGTGACAGGCGGCAAGAGACCCAGTACTTC. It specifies CASSLGDRRQETQYF.

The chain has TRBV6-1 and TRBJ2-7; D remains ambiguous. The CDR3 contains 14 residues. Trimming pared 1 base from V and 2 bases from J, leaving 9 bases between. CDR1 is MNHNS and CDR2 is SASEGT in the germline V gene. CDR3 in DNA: TGTGCCAGCAGTGAAGATTGGCAGACCTACGAGCAGTACTTC. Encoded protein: CASSEDWQTYEQYF.

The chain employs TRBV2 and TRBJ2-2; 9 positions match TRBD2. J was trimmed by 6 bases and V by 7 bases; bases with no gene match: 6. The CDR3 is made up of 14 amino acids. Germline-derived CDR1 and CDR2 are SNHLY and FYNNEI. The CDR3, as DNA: TGTGCCAGCACTGGGGGACTAGCTGCCGGGGAGCTGTTTTTT. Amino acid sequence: CASTGGLAAGELFF. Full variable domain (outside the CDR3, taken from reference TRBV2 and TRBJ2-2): EPEVTQTPSHQVTQMGQEVILRCVPISNHLYFYWYRQILGQKVEFLVSFYNNEISEKSEIFDDQFSVERPDGSNFTLKIRSTKLEDSAMYFCASTGGLAAGELFFGEGSRLTVL.

The CDR3 bases are TGTGCCAGCAGCCAAGGCGAGGTGGATGGCTACACCTTC. This translates into CASSQGEVDGYTF. The chain couples TRBV4-2 to TRBJ1-2; unclear D gene. This CDR3 spans 13 amino acids. V was cut by 1 base and J by 6 bases, with 9 bases left in between. Germline V gene lookup returns CDR1 LGHNA and CDR2 YNFKEQ.

The CDR3 loop reads CASLDRGRNYGYTF. CDR3 coding DNA: TGTGCCAGCTTAGACAGGGGTCGGAACTATGGCTACACCTTC. The V call is TRBV2, the J call TRBJ1-2; 8 positions match TRBD1. In germline, CDR1 is SNHLY, CDR2 FYNNEI. CDR3 length equals 14 residues. The V segment lost 8 bases and the J segment 2 bases; nucleotides outside the gene matches: 7.

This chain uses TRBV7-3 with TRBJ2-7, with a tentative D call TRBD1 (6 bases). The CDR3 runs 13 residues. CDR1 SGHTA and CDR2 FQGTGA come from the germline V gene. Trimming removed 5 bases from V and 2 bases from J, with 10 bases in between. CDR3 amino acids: CASSTDRAYEQYF. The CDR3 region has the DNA TGTGCCAGCAGCACGGACAGAGCCTACGAGCAGTACTTC.

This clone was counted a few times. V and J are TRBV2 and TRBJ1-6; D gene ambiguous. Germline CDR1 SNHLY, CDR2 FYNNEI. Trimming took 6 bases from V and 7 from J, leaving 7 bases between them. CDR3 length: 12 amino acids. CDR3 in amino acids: CASRAGNSPLHF. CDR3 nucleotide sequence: TGTGCCAGCAGAGCAGGCAATTCACCCCTCCACTTT.

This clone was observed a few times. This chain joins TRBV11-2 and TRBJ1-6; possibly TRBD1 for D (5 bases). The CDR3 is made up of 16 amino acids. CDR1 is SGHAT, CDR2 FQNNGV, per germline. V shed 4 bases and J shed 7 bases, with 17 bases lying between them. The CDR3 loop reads CASSSPGGSGNSPLHF. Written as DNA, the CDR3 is TGTGCCAGCAGCTCCCCGGGGGGGTCAGGGAATTCACCCCTCCACTTT.

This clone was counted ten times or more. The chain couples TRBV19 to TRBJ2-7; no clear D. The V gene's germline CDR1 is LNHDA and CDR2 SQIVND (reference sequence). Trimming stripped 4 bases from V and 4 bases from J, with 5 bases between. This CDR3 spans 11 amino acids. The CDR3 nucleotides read TGTGCCAGTAGTAACAGATACGAGCAGTACTTC. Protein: CASSNRYEQYF.

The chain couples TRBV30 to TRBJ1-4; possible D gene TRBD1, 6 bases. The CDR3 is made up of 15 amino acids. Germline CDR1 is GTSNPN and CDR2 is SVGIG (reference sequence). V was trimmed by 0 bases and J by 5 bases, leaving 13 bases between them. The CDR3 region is CAWSVLRGANEKLFF. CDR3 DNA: TGTGCCTGGAGTGTACTCAGGGGCGCGAATGAAAAACTGTTTTTT.

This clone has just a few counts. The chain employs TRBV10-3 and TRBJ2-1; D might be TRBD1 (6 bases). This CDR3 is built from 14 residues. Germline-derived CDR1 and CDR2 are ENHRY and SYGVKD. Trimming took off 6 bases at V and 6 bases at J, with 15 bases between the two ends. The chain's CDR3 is CAISSRGEVNEQFF. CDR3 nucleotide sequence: TGTGCCATCAGCTCCAGGGGTGAGGTCAATGAGCAGTTCTTC.

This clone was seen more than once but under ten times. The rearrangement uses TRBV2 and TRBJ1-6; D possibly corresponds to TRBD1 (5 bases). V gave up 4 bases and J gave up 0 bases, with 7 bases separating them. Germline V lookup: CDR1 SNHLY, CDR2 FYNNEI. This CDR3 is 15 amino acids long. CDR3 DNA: TGTGCCAGCAGTGCCAGGGCCTCCTATAATTCACCCCTCCACTTT. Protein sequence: CASSARASYNSPLHF.

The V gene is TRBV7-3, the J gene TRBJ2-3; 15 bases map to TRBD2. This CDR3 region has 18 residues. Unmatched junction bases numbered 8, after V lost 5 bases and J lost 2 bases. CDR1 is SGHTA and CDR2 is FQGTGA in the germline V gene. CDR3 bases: TGTGCCAGCAGCCCCTTTGGGACTAGCGGGGGGATCACAGATACGCAGTATTTT. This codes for CASSPFGTSGGITDTQYF.

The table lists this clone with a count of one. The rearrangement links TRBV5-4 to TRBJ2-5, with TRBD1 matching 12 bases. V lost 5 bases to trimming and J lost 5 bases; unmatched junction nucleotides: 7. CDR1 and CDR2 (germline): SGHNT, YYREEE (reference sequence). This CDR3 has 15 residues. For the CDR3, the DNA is TGTGCCAGCAGAACCGGGACAGGGGGCGCGGAGACCCAGTACTTC. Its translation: CASRTGTGGAETQYF.

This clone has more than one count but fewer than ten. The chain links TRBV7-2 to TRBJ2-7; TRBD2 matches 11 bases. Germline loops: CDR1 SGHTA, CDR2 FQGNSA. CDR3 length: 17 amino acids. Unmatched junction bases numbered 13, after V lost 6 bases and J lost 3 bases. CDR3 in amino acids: CASSNPLAGGSYYEQYF. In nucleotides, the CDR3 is TGTGCCAGCAGTAACCCTCTAGCGGGGGGATCCTACTACGAGCAGTACTTC.

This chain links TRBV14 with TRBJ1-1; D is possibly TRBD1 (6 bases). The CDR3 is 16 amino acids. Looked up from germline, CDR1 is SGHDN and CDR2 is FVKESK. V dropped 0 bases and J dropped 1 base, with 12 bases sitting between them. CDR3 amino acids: CASSQDPRTANTEAFF. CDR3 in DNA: TGTGCCAGCAGCCAAGACCCCCGGACAGCGAACACTGAAGCTTTCTTT.

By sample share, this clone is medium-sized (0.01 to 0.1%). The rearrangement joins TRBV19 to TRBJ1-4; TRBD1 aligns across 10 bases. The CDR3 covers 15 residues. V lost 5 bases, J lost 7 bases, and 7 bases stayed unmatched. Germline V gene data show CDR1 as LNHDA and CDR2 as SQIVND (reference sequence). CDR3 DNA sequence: TGTGCCAGTAGTCTACAGGACAGGGGGGCTGAAAAACTGTTTTTT. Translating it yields CASSLQDRGAEKLFF.

The CDR3 region has the DNA TGTGCCACCAGCAGAGAGGGACAGGGGTTCGAGCAGTACTTC. Translation: CATSREGQGFEQYF. The rearrangement links TRBV15 to TRBJ2-7; TRBD1 agrees at 10 bases. CDR1 is LNHNV and CDR2 is YYDKDF in the germline V gene (reference sequence). The CDR3 sequence is 14 residues long. J was trimmed by 6 bases and V by 0 bases; bases with no gene match: 2.

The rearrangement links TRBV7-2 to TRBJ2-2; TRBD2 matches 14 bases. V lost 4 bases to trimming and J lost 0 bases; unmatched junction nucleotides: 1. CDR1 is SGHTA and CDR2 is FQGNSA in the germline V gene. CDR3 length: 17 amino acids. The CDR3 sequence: CASSSGLAGANTGELFF. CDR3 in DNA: TGTGCCAGCAGCTCGGGACTAGCGGGGGCGAACACCGGGGAGCTGTTTTTT.

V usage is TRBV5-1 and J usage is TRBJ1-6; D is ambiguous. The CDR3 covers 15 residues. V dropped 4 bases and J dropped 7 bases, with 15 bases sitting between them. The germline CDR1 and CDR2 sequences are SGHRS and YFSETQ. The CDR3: CASSPWEGGNSPLHF. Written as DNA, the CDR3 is TGCGCCAGCAGCCCTTGGGAGGGTGGCAATTCACCCCTCCACTTT.

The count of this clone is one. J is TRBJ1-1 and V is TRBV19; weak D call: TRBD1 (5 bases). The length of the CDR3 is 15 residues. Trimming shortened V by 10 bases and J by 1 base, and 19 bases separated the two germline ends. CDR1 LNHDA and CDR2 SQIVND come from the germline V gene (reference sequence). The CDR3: CATTVGGRPNTEAFF. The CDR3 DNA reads TGTGCCACCACCGTGGGGGGACGGCCGAACACTGAAGCTTTCTTT.